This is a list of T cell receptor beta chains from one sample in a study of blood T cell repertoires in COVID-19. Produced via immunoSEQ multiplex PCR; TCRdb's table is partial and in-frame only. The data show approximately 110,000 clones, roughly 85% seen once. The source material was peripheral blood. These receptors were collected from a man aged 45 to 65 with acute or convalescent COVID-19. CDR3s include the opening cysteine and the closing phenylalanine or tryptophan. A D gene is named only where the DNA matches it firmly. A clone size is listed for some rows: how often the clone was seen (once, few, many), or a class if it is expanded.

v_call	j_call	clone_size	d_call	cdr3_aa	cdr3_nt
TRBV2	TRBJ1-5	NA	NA	CASSEPLYSNQPQHF	TGTGCCAGCAGTGAACCCCTGTATAGCAATCAGCCCCAGCATTTT
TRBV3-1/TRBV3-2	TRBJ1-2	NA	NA	CASSPPGGAGRAYGYTF	TGTGCCAGCAGCCCCCCAGGAGGGGCAGGCCGCGCCTATGGCTACACCTTC
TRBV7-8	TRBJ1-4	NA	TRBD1	CASSLAEGQGYEKLFF	TGTGCCAGCAGCTTAGCGGAGGGACAGGGATATGAAAAACTGTTTTTT
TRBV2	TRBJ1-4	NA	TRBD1	CASSERDSFNEKLFF	TGTGCCAGCAGTGAACGGGACAGTTTTAATGAAAAACTGTTTTTT
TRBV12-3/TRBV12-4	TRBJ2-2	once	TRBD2	CASRRETGELFF	TGTGCCAGCAGGCGGGAGACCGGGGAGCTGTTTTTT
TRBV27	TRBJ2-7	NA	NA	CASSLRGPYEQYF	TGTGCCAGCAGTTTAAGGGGTCCCTACGAGCAGTACTTC
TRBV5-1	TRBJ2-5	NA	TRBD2	CASSPTTSGRPQETQYF	TGCGCCAGCAGCCCAACCACTAGCGGGAGGCCCCAAGAGACCCAGTACTTC
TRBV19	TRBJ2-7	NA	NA	CASSMFSSPHEQYF	TGTGCCAGTAGTATGTTCAGTTCCCCTCACGAGCAGTACTTC
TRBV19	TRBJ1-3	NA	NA	CASSMRETLSSGNTIYF	TGTGCCAGTAGTATGCGAGAGACACTCAGCTCTGGAAACACCATATATTTT
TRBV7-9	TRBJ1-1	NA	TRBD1	CASSIGQGEAFF	TGTGCCAGCAGCATTGGACAGGGAGAAGCTTTCTTT
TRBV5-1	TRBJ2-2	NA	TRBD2	CASSLLAGAPTGELFF	TGCGCCAGCAGCCTTTTAGCGGGAGCGCCCACCGGGGAGCTGTTTTTT
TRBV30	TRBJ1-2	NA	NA	CAWSGGSYGYTF	TGTGCCTGGAGTGGTGGGAGCTATGGCTACACCTTC
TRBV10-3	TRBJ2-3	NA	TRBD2	CASQAGLATDTQYF	TGTGCCAGCCAAGCGGGGCTGGCCACAGATACGCAGTATTTT
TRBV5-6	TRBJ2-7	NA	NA	CASSLGAVYEQYF	TGTGCCAGCAGCTTGGGAGCGGTCTACGAGCAGTACTTC
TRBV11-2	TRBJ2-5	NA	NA	CASSLVSSRETQYF	TGTGCCAGCAGCTTAGTGTCTAGCAGGGAGACCCAGTACTTC
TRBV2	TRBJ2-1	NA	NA	CASRGRIARYNEQFF	TGTGCCAGCAGAGGTAGAATAGCGCGATACAATGAGCAGTTCTTC
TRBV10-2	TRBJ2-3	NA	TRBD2	CASSQTSGGARTDTQYF	TGCGCCAGCAGCCAGACTAGCGGGGGGGCCAGGACAGATACGCAGTATTTT
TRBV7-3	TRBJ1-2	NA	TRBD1	CASSLGTTGAYGYTF	TGTGCCAGCAGCTTGGGGACGACAGGGGCCTATGGCTACACCTTC
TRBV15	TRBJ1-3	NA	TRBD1	CATSDRGLGNTIYF	TGTGCCACCAGCGACAGGGGATTGGGAAACACCATATATTTT
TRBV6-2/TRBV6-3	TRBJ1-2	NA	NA	CASSPFRVSNYGYTF	TGTGCCAGCAGCCCCTTTCGGGTCAGTAACTATGGCTACACCTTC
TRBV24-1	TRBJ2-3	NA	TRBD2	CATSESGGHAFITDTQYF	TGTGCCACCAGTGAGTCGGGAGGCCACGCTTTTATCACAGATACGCAGTATTTT
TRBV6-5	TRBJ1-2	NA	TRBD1	CASSYGDRGRGYTF	TGTGCCAGCAGTTACGGAGACAGGGGCCGTGGCTACACCTTC
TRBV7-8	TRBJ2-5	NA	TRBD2	CASSLAIAGSQETQYF	TGTGCCAGCAGCTTAGCGATAGCGGGATCCCAAGAGACCCAGTACTTC
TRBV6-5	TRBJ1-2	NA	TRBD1	CASSPDRVYGYTF	TGTGCCAGCAGCCCGGACAGGGTCTATGGCTACACCTTC
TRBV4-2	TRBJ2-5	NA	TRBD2	CASSQGTSSGGETQYF	TGTGCCAGCAGCCAAGGAACCTCTAGCGGGGGGGAGACCCAGTACTTC
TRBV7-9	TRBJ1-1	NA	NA	CASSQGGRAVAEAFF	TGTGCCAGCAGCCAGGGAGGCAGGGCGGTCGCTGAAGCTTTCTTT
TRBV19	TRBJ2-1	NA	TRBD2	CASSPGLAGVHEQFF	TGTGCCAGTAGTCCCGGACTAGCGGGAGTACATGAGCAGTTCTTC
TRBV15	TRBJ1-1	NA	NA	CATSSTGNTEAFF	TGTGCCACCAGCTCGACAGGGAACACTGAAGCTTTCTTT
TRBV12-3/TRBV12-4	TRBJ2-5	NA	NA	CASSFGGLETQYF	TGTGCCAGCAGTTTCGGGGGGCTTGAGACCCAGTACTTC
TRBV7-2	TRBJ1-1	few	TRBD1	CASSRTGDTEAFF	TGTGCCAGTTCCAGGACAGGAGACACTGAAGCTTTCTTT
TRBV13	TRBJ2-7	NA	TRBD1	CASSLAMVPGQGWGEQYF	TGTGCCAGCAGCCTTGCCATGGTCCCGGGACAGGGGTGGGGAGAGCAGTACTTC
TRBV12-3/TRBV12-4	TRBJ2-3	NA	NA	CASTPGDTQYF	TGTGCCAGCACCCCAGGGGATACGCAGTATTTT
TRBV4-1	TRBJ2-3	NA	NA	CASSQSPTDTQYF	TGCGCCAGCAGCCAAAGCCCCACAGATACGCAGTATTTT
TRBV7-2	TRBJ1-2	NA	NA	CASSLGPSYGYTF	TGTGCCAGCAGCTTAGGGCCCAGCTATGGCTACACCTTC
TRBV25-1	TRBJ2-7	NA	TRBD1	CASSVGTGGNEQYF	TGTGCCAGCAGTGTTGGGACAGGGGGTAACGAGCAGTACTTC